Listed below are T cell receptor beta chains from one sample, sequenced in a study of T cell responses to AZD1222 COVID-19 vaccine. Only in-frame clones appear in the TCRdb table, and some are missing; sequencing was by immunoSEQ multiplex PCR. This table holds 95,000 to 150,000 clones, 89% found once. This specimen was peripheral blood, taken on day 0 of AZD1222 vaccination. The source is an adult in good health. The CDR3 runs from the conserved cysteine through the conserved F or W. Fields, in order: J gene, D gene, clone size, V gene, CDR3 DNA, CDR3 protein. A D gene is named only where the DNA matches it firmly. Only some rows state a clone size, as once, few, many or a class for expanded clones.

TRBJ2-1,TRBD2,-,TRBV3-1/TRBV3-2,TGTGCCAGCAGTCCCTTTCGGACTAGCGGGGGATACAATGAGCAGTTCTTC,CASSPFRTSGGYNEQFF
TRBJ2-3,TRBD2,-,TRBV29-1,TGCAGCGTTGAAGAGGGGCTAGCGGGAGGGAAGGCAGATACGCAGTATTTT,CSVEEGLAGGKADTQYF
TRBJ2-7,TRBD2,-,TRBV9,TGTGCCAGCAGCCGGCGGTTGGCGGGAGGCCCCTACGAGCAGTACTTC,CASSRRLAGGPYEQYF
TRBJ2-7,-,once,TRBV28,TGTGCCAGCCACACGGTGACAGACCTTATGAGTTACGAGCAGTACTTC,CASHTVTDLMSYEQYF
TRBJ1-5,-,-,TRBV3-1/TRBV3-2,TGTGCCAGCAGCCAAAGACCCGCGGTTTATAGCAATCAGCCCCAGCATTTT,CASSQRPAVYSNQPQHF
TRBJ1-3,-,-,TRBV9,TGTGCCAGCAGCAAGCCCACAGGGTACTCTGGAAACACCATATATTTT,CASSKPTGYSGNTIYF
TRBJ2-5,TRBD1,-,TRBV19,TGTGCCAGTGGATCCCGACAGGGAAGTTGGGAGACCCAGTACTTC,CASGSRQGSWETQYF
TRBJ2-1,TRBD2,-,TRBV11-1,TGTGCCAGCAGCTTAGCGGCTTACACGACTGCCCAGCGGGGTGAGCAGTTCTTC,CASSLAAYTTAQRGEQFF
TRBJ1-1,-,few,TRBV9,TGTGCCAGCAGCGGCGGGATCTTCACTGAAGCTTTCTTT,CASSGGIFTEAFF
TRBJ1-1,TRBD1,-,TRBV10-3,TGTGCCATCAGTGGGGACAGGGGTGACACTGAAGCTTTCTTT,CAISGDRGDTEAFF
TRBJ1-1,-,-,TRBV11-2,TGTGCCAGCAGCGCCGGGACGGTAAACACTGAAGCTTTCTTT,CASSAGTVNTEAFF
TRBJ1-5,-,-,TRBV27,TGTGCCAGCAGTTTATCGGGCAGGAACAATCAGCCCCAGCATTTT,CASSLSGRNNQPQHF
TRBJ1-2,-,-,TRBV28,TGTGCCAGCAGTGTAGTGAGGACAGACCACTATGGCTACACCTTC,CASSVVRTDHYGYTF
TRBJ1-1,-,-,TRBV6-5,TGTGCCAGCAACGTAGATATGAACACTGAAGCTTTCTTT,CASNVDMNTEAFF
TRBJ2-5,TRBD2,-,TRBV6-5,TGTGCCAGCAGCCTGGGACTAGCTCAAGAGACCCAGTACTTC,CASSLGLAQETQYF
TRBJ2-3,-,-,TRBV21-1,TGTGCCAGCAGCAAATGGTGGGGTTGGACAGATACGCAGTATTTT,CASSKWWGWTDTQYF
TRBJ1-6,TRBD1,-,TRBV4-1,TGCGCCAGCAGCCAATTTTCCCCAGGGACAGGGTATAATTCACCCCTCCACTTT,CASSQFSPGTGYNSPLHF
TRBJ2-7,-,-,TRBV2,TGTGCCAGCAGGGACAACCCCTACGAGCAGTACTTC,CASRDNPYEQYF
TRBJ1-2,-,-,TRBV18,TGTGCCAGCTCACCCGACAGGTCGAGTGGCTACACCTTC,CASSPDRSSGYTF